This entry is about one TCR beta chain. Antigen unknown. This sample was taken from a study of CD8 T cells in ankylosing spondylitis. Study results and caveats: Apparently characteristic of ankylosing spondylitis blood was a TCR beta motif (roughly eight highly homologous variants).

The V and J ends lost 11 bases and 4 bases respectively, with 15 bases between them. CDR3 size: 12 residues. The germline V gene encodes CDR1 SNHLY and CDR2 FYNNEI. TCRdb re-called the 5' RACE reads through MiXCR, storing one row per CDR3 protein. Among 470,000 or so distinct CDR3 sequences listed, roughly 26% were seen once. The receptor was isolated from a male donor with ankylosing spondylitis. The source material was blood, either unsorted or a sorted T cell fraction (not recorded which). The rearrangement uses TRBV2 and TRBJ2-7, with D perhaps matching TRBD2 (5 bases). Written as DNA, the CDR3 is TGTGCCGGAGGACTGCAGATTTACGAGCAGTACTTC. It specifies CAGGLQIYEQYF.